Following are 7 T cell receptor beta chains from one sample sequenced in a study of blood T cell repertoires in COVID-19. Using immunoSEQ multiplex PCR, the repertoire was profiled, and TCRdb retains in-frame clones only, with some absent. This table holds about 110,000 clones, 84% found once. Sequencing used peripheral blood. The receptor source for this set is a woman aged 45-59 years with acute or convalescent COVID-19.

There are many counts of this clone. The CDR3 sequence is CASSHWARGDEKLFF. The CDR3 DNA is TGTGCCAGCAGCCACTGGGCCAGGGGGGACGAAAAACTGTTTTTT. This sequence joins TRBV6-6 and TRBJ1-4; TRBD1 matches at 7 bases. This CDR3 spans 15 amino acids. V lost 6 bases to trimming and J lost 8 bases; unmatched junction nucleotides: 12. The V gene's germline CDR1 is MNHNY and CDR2 SVGAGI (reference sequence).

This clone came up a few times. The gene calls are TRBV9 and TRBJ2-7; TRBD1 matches at 7 bases. The V gene's germline CDR1 is SGDLS and CDR2 YYNGEE. The CDR3 runs 14 residues. V shed 2 bases and J 3 bases; nucleotides not matched to a gene: 5. The CDR3 region is CASSVGQDFYEQYF. CDR3 DNA: TGTGCCAGCAGCGTCGGACAGGATTTCTACGAGCAGTACTTC.

The chain uses TRBV9 and TRBJ1-1, with a possible D match to TRBD1 (6 bases). The CDR3 extends over 14 amino acids. CDR1 and CDR2 from the germline V gene are SGDLS and YYNGEE. V lost 0 bases, J lost 7 bases, and 13 bases lay in between. The CDR3 DNA is TGTGCCAGCAGCGTAGGTGGGGGCCCGGGTGAAGCTTTCTTT. Protein sequence: CASSVGGGPGEAFF.

The gene calls are TRBV4-1 and TRBJ2-2; TRBD2 matches at 13 bases. V gave up 4 bases and J gave up 5 bases; unmatched junction bases: 7. The CDR3 is 17 residues long. CDR1 MGHRA and CDR2 YSYEKL come from the germline V gene. DNA of the CDR3: TGCGCCAGCAGCCCAGGACTAGCGGGGGTGGGGACCGGGGAGCTGTTTTTT. Amino acid sequence: CASSPGLAGVGTGELFF.

The V call is TRBV5-1, the J call TRBJ1-5, with TRBD1 matching over 7 bases. The CDR3 is made up of 16 amino acids. Germline loops: CDR1 SGHRS, CDR2 YFSETQ. Losses at the gene ends were 0 bases for V and 6 bases for J; bases not matched to a gene: 9. Here the CDR3 reads CASSLGDRQGGQPQHF. CDR3 sequence (DNA): TGCGCCAGCAGCTTGGGGGATCGACAGGGCGGTCAGCCCCAGCATTTT.

The V gene is TRBV19, the J gene TRBJ2-1, with 10 bases fitting TRBD2. The CDR3 loop spans 14 amino acids. The V and J ends lost 9 bases and 4 bases, in that order; junction bases with no gene match: 6. From germline, CDR1 is LNHDA and CDR2 SQIVND (reference sequence). This CDR3 is CASFLAGVYNEQFF. The CDR3 DNA sequence: TGTGCCAGCTTCCTAGCGGGGGTTTACAATGAGCAGTTCTTC.

The CDR3 sequence is CASSLGDFGDGNTIYF. CDR3 bases: TGTGCCAGCAGCTTAGGGGACTTCGGGGACGGGAACACCATATATTTT. The V gene is TRBV7-8, the J gene TRBJ1-3, with D tentatively TRBD1 (5 bases). Germline lookup yields CDR1 SGHVS and CDR2 FQNEAQ. The length of the CDR3 is 16 residues. V lost 1 base and J 7 bases, leaving 17 bases between the germline ends.